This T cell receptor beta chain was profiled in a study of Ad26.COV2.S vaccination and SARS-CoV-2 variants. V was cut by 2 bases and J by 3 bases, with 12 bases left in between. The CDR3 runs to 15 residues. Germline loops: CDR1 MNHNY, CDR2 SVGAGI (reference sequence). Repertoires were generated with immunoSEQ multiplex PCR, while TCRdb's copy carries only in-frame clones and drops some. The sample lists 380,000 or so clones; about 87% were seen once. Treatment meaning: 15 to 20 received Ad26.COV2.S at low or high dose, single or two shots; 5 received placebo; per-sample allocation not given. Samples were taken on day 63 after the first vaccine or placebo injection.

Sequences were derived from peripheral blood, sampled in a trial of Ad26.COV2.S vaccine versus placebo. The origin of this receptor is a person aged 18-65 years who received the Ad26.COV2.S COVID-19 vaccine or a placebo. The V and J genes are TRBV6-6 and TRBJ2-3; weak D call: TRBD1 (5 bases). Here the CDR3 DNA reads TGTGCCAGCAGTTACGGCAGGGCTGAGACAGATACGCAGTATTTT. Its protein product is CASSYGRAETDTQYF.